This TCR beta chain was identified during a study of OX40 agonist ivuxolimab in advanced cancers. Some clones are missing from TCRdb's copy, which holds only in-frame ones; the method was immunoSEQ multiplex PCR. There are tens of thousands of clones in the sample; 91% occur only once, and around 30% lies in the top ten. The origin of this receptor is an adult with an advanced solid tumor such as melanoma, head and neck, liver or kidney cancer. The input for sequencing was CD4+ or CD8+ T cells sorted from blood, taken in a trial of the OX40 agonist ivuxolimab.

The DNA of the CDR3 is TGTGCCAGCAGCTTCCGACTAGCGTCCCATAATGAGCAGTTCTTC. Its translation: CASSFRLASHNEQFF. V gene TRBV7-9 combines with J gene TRBJ2-1; 8 nucleotides line up with TRBD2. Losses at the gene ends were 3 bases for V and 7 bases for J; bases not matched to a gene: 8. Germline V CDR1 and CDR2: SEHNR, FQNEAQ (reference sequence). The CDR3 totals 15 residues.